This TCR beta chain was identified during a study of blood T cell repertoires in COVID-19. In this sample, this clone turned up a few times. Method: immunoSEQ multiplex PCR; TCRdb's copy keeps in-frame clones and lacks some. The sample includes 150,000 to 200,000 clones, roughly 77% of them seen just once. The source of this sequence is a man aged 70 or older with active or convalescent COVID-19. Sequencing was performed on peripheral blood.

CDR3 DNA: TGTGCCAGCGGACAGTTAAATCAGCCCCAGCATTTT. The encoded protein is CASGQLNQPQHF. The rearrangement joins TRBV19 to TRBJ1-5, with D possibly matching TRBD1 (6 bases). The germline V gene encodes CDR1 LNHDA and CDR2 SQIVND (reference sequence). The CDR3 totals 12 residues. Trimming removed 9 bases from V and 4 bases from J, with 10 bases in between. The whole variable domain, remainder taken from reference TRBV19 and TRBJ1-5, is DGGITQSPKYLFRKEGQNVTLSCEQNLNHDAMYWYRQDPGQGLRLIYYSQIVNDFQKGDIAEGYSVSREKKESFPLTVTSAQKNPTAFYLCASGQLNQPQHFGDGTRLSIL.